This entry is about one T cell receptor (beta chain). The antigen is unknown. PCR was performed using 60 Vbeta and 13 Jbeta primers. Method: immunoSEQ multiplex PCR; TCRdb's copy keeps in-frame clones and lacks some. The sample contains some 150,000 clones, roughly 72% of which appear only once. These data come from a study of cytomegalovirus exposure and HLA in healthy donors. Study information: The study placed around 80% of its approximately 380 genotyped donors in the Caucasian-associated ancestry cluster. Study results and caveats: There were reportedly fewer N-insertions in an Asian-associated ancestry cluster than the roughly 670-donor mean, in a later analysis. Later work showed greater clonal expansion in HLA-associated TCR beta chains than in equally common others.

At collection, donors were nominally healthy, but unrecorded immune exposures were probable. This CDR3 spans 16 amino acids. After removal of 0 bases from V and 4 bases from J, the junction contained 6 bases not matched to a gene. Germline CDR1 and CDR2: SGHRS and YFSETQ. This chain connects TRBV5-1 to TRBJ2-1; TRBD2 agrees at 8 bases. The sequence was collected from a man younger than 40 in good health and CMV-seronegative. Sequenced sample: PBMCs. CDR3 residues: CASSLETSGRYNEQFF. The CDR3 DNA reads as TGCGCCAGCAGCTTGGAAACTAGCGGCCGATACAATGAGCAGTTCTTC.